Below are 29 T cell receptor beta chains sequenced from a single sample in a study of CD8+ T cells in alopecia areata. Specified treatment: oral pan-JAK inhibitor, 5-10 mg twice daily. cDNA reverse transcribed from extracted RNA served as the sequencing template. Sequenced by immunoSEQ multiplex PCR; TCRdb stores in-frame clones only, minus some. The sample includes 150,000 to 200,000 clones, roughly three fifths seen only once; the top ten take around an eighth. Sequenced material: CD8+ T cells sorted from blood, taken at week 24, from a patient treated with tofacitinib. The receptors were gathered from a human donor with alopecia areata.

This clone has only a few counts. Other DNA sequences in this sample translate to the same CDR3. V usage is TRBV29-1 and J usage is TRBJ1-1; D is ambiguous. Trimming removed 3 bases at V and 1 base at J, with 6 bases between. This CDR3 is built from 12 residues. Germline CDR1 reads SQVTM; CDR2 reads ANQGSEA. CDR3 nucleotides: TGCAGCGTTGATCGGGAGAACACTGAAGCTTTCTTT. Protein product: CSVDRENTEAFF.

The count of this clone is one. The rearrangement links TRBV5-1 to TRBJ2-7; 10 bases agree with TRBD1. After removal of 2 bases from V and 4 bases from J, the junction contained 6 bases not matched to a gene. The length of the CDR3 is 15 residues. From germline, CDR1 is SGHRS and CDR2 YFSETQ. Here the CDR3 reads CASSFRQGAIYEQYF. The CDR3 region has the DNA TGCGCCAGCAGCTTCAGACAGGGGGCTATTTACGAGCAGTACTTC. Using reference TRBV5-1 and TRBJ2-7 for the parts outside the CDR3, the full variable domain is KAGVTQTPRYLIKTRGQQVTLSCSPISGHRSVSWYQQTPGQGLQFLFEYFSETQRNKGNFPGRFSGRQFSNSRSEMNVSTLELGDSALYLCASSFRQGAIYEQYFGPGTRLTVT.

This clone showed up just a few times. The chain recombines TRBV29-1 with TRBJ1-1; maybe TRBD1 (6 bases). CDR1 is SQVTM, CDR2 ANQGSEA, per germline. There are 16 residues in the CDR3. V lost 1 base to trimming and J lost 0 bases, with 15 bases between them. The CDR3 nucleotides read TGCAGCGTTGAAGTAATGGGGGCAGACATGAACACTGAAGCTTTCTTT. It encodes CSVEVMGADMNTEAFF.

This clone was counted only a few times. This chain uses TRBV29-1 with TRBJ2-1; possibly TRBD1 for D (6 bases). The CDR3 length is 14 residues. CDR1 is SQVTM, CDR2 ANQGSEA, per germline. The V and J ends lost 3 bases and 4 bases respectively, with 13 bases between them. The CDR3 loop reads CSVETGREYNEQFF. The CDR3 nucleotides read TGCAGCGTTGAGACAGGTCGAGAGTACAATGAGCAGTTCTTC.

This clone was counted only a few times. This chain uses TRBV5-6 with TRBJ2-2; 16 positions agree with TRBD2. This CDR3 contains 19 residues. Germline V gene data show CDR1 as SGHDT and CDR2 as YYEEEE. V dropped 4 bases and J dropped 3; count of bases not matched to a gene: 9. DNA for the CDR3: TGTGCCAGCAGCGTCCCGGGACTAGCGGGGGGGCCCTACACCGGGGAGCTGTTTTTT. The encoded protein is CASSVPGLAGGPYTGELFF.

Comments on this clone: The sample carries other DNA sequences with the same CDR3. V usage is TRBV5-6 and J usage is TRBJ1-1; D perhaps matches TRBD1 (6 bases). Trimming took off 4 bases at V and 1 base at J, with 11 bases between the two ends. The CDR3 sequence is 14 residues long. Germline CDR1 SGHDT, CDR2 YYEEEE. The CDR3 region is CASSPSGANTEAFF. As DNA, the CDR3 is TGTGCCAGCAGCCCCTCGGGGGCGAACACTGAAGCTTTCTTT.

V usage is TRBV2 and J usage is TRBJ2-5; tentatively, D is TRBD1 (5 bases). The germline V gene encodes CDR1 SNHLY and CDR2 FYNNEI. This CDR3 has 13 residues. Trimming cost V 5 bases and J 4 bases, with 11 bases left between them. The CDR3 loop reads CASSKTDGETQYF. CDR3 nucleotide sequence: TGTGCCAGCAGTAAGACAGATGGAGAGACCCAGTACTTC.

This rearrangement joins TRBV19 to TRBJ2-7; D is possibly TRBD2 (6 bases). The CDR3 runs 11 residues. The germline V gene encodes CDR1 LNHDA and CDR2 SQIVND (reference sequence). V dropped 5 bases and J dropped 4 bases, with 6 bases sitting between them. The CDR3 region is CASSGGYEQYF. CDR3 coding DNA: TGTGCCAGTAGTGGAGGGTACGAGCAGTACTTC.

This clone has only a few counts. This rearrangement joins TRBV6-1 to TRBJ1-6, with D maybe TRBD1 (6 bases). The CDR3 is 15 amino acids. Germline CDR1 and CDR2: MNHNS and SASEGT. V gave up 0 bases and J gave up 4 bases, with 7 bases separating them. The CDR3 region is CASSEAGGYNSPLHF. DNA of the CDR3: TGTGCCAGCAGTGAAGCAGGGGGGTATAATTCACCCCTCCACTTT.

The sample holds a few counts of this clone. V is TRBV6-5 and J is TRBJ2-5; TRBD2 might be the D (6 bases). V was shortened by 2 bases and J by 3 bases, with 10 bases between the two germline ends. CDR3 length: 14 residues. Germline CDR1 is MNHEY and CDR2 is SVGAGI. CDR3 nucleotides: TGTGCCAGCAGTTACGTCGGAGGGGAAGAGACCCAGTACTTC. Protein: CASSYVGGEETQYF.

This rearrangement joins TRBV4-1 to TRBJ2-2; TRBD2 is a possible D gene (6 bases). From germline, CDR1 is MGHRA and CDR2 YSYEKL. This CDR3 region has 16 residues. V lost 0 bases and J 3 bases, leaving 11 bases between the germline ends. CDR3 in amino acids: CASSQEGDSDTGELFF. CDR3 nucleotide sequence: TGCGCCAGCAGCCAAGAGGGGGACTCCGACACCGGGGAGCTGTTTTTT.

V and J are TRBV12-5 and TRBJ2-3; D remains unclear. This CDR3 is built from 15 residues. Germline V CDR1 and CDR2: LGHNT, FRNRAP. The germline V and J ends were trimmed by 1 base and 3 bases, with 11 bases remaining between them. The CDR3 DNA is TGTGCTAGTGGTTTGGGATCAAAGGCGACAGATACGCAGTATTTT. Protein product: CASGLGSKATDTQYF.

This rearrangement joins TRBV7-9 to TRBJ1-2; D unclear. This CDR3 region has 13 residues. The V end was cut by 5 bases, the J end by 6 bases, with 13 bases between. Germline CDR1 is SEHNR and CDR2 is FQNEAQ (reference sequence). CDR3 amino acids: CASSIHVVNGYTF. The CDR3 coding sequence is TGTGCCAGCAGCATACATGTCGTTAATGGCTACACCTTC.

J is TRBJ1-2 and V is TRBV12-5; TRBD1 aligns across 7 bases. The CDR3 is 15 residues long. After removal of 0 bases from V and 2 bases from J, the junction contained 3 bases not matched to a gene. Germline-derived CDR1 and CDR2 are LGHNT and FRNRAP. The CDR3 DNA sequence: TGTGCTAGTGGTTTGGTACCGACAGGGAACTATGGCTACACCTTC. Amino acid sequence: CASGLVPTGNYGYTF.

The chain links TRBV15 to TRBJ2-2, with a possible D match to TRBD2 (7 bases). The CDR3 sequence is 15 residues long. V lost 6 bases to trimming and J lost 6 bases, with 17 bases between them. Germline lookup yields CDR1 LNHNV and CDR2 YYDKDF (reference sequence). Here the CDR3 reads CATRSGGGRSGELFF. The CDR3 DNA is TGTGCCACCAGGTCGGGCGGGGGCCGGTCCGGGGAGCTGTTTTTT.

The sample holds a few counts of this clone. The J gene is TRBJ1-6, the V gene TRBV6-5; 7 nucleotides match TRBD1. CDR3 length equals 14 residues. Per germline, CDR1 MNHEY and CDR2 SVGAGI. V shed 5 bases, J shed 10 bases, and the junction held 8 bases outside the gene matches. DNA of the CDR3: TGTGCCAGCAGTCGCACAGGGGCCGAATCACCCCTCCACTTT. The encoded protein is CASSRTGAESPLHF.

The rearrangement uses TRBV7-6 and TRBJ1-3; D uncertain. The germline CDR1 and CDR2 sequences are SGHVS and FNYEAQ. The CDR3 consists of 18 residues. The germline V and J ends were trimmed by 3 bases and 2 bases, with 20 bases remaining between them. The CDR3 DNA reads TGTGCCAGCAGCTTGGGGAAGAGCTTTGCGGGGACTGGAAACACCATATATTTT. Translated, it gives CASSLGKSFAGTGNTIYF.

The rearrangement uses TRBV6-5 and TRBJ2-7, with a tentative D call TRBD2 (5 bases). Trimming left V 3 bases short and J 0 bases short, with 6 bases between. CDR3 length: 13 amino acids. Germline V lookup: CDR1 MNHEY, CDR2 SVGAGI. The CDR3 nucleotides read TGTGCCAGCAGTTATAGCGCCTCCTACGAGCAGTACTTC. Translated: CASSYSASYEQYF.

V is TRBV10-3 and J is TRBJ1-2; maybe TRBD1 (5 bases). V shed 6 bases and J shed 5 bases, with 7 bases lying between them. Germline CDR1 reads ENHRY; CDR2 reads SYGVKD. This CDR3 has 11 amino acids. CDR3 in DNA: TGTGCCATCAGACAGGCTTATGGCTACACCTTC. Its protein is CAIRQAYGYTF.

This clone has more than one count but fewer than ten. The chain is built from TRBV4-2 and TRBJ1-5, with 10 bases fitting TRBD1. Unmatched junction bases numbered 7, after V lost 2 bases and J lost 6 bases. Germline V gene lookup returns CDR1 LGHNA and CDR2 YNFKEQ. The CDR3 consists of 16 residues. The CDR3 protein is CASSQSTGTGVQPQHF. CDR3 nucleotide sequence: TGTGCCAGCAGCCAAAGCACCGGGACAGGGGTTCAGCCCCAGCATTTT.

The V call is TRBV5-6, the J call TRBJ2-7; possible D gene TRBD1, 6 bases. The CDR3 is 15 residues long. Germline V gene lookup returns CDR1 SGHDT and CDR2 YYEEEE. V was clipped by 4 bases and J by 0 bases, with 14 bases between them. CDR3 loop: CASSPGVPDSYEQYF. The CDR3 coding sequence is TGTGCCAGCAGCCCAGGGGTCCCTGACTCCTACGAGCAGTACTTC.

V usage is TRBV6-1 and J usage is TRBJ1-2; tentatively, D is TRBD1 (5 bases). CDR1 is MNHNS, CDR2 SASEGT, per germline. The ends were cut back, 0 bases at V and 3 bases at J, with 14 bases in the middle. This CDR3 region has 16 residues. For the CDR3, the DNA is TGTGCCAGCAGTGAAGCGCCCTCCAGGGCCTACTATGGCTACACCTTC. Translated: CASSEAPSRAYYGYTF.

The genes are TRBV6-5 and TRBJ1-4; 10 nucleotides align to TRBD1. CDR3 length equals 16 residues. The germline V gene has CDR1 MNHEY and CDR2 SVGAGI. V trimming: 1 base; J trimming: 8 bases; junction bases outside the gene matches: 7. The CDR3 here is CASSYLRQGAYEKLFF. The CDR3 DNA reads TGTGCCAGCAGTTACTTACGACAGGGGGCCTACGAAAAACTGTTTTTT.

This clone was seen a handful of times. V usage is TRBV14 and J usage is TRBJ2-5; D not resolved. The CDR3 totals 12 residues. Trimming removed 3 bases from V and 0 bases from J, with 2 bases in between. Germline V gene data show CDR1 as SGHDN and CDR2 as FVKESK. CDR3 nucleotides: TGTGCCAGCAGCCACAACCAAGAGACCCAGTACTTC. Protein sequence: CASSHNQETQYF.

V gene TRBV5-6 combines with J gene TRBJ2-7; a possible D gene is TRBD2 (6 bases). This CDR3 is built from 13 residues. V gave up 3 bases and J gave up 2 bases, with 9 bases separating them. CDR1 SGHDT and CDR2 YYEEEE come from the germline V gene. The CDR3 loop reads CASSYGSTYEQYF. For the CDR3, the DNA is TGTGCCAGCAGCTACGGGAGCACCTACGAGCAGTACTTC.

CDR3: CASSLRAMNTEAFF. The CDR3, as DNA: TGTGCCAGCAGTTTGAGGGCGATGAACACTGAAGCTTTCTTT. The chain uses TRBV6-5 and TRBJ1-1; D is unresolved. The germline V and J ends were trimmed by 4 bases and 0 bases, with 9 bases remaining between them. The CDR3 has 14 residues. From germline, CDR1 is MNHEY and CDR2 SVGAGI.

The rearrangement uses TRBV19 and TRBJ2-1; 9 nucleotides line up with TRBD1. From germline, CDR1 is LNHDA and CDR2 SQIVND (reference sequence). Unmatched junction bases numbered 11, after V lost 7 bases and J lost 10 bases. The CDR3 loop spans 14 amino acids. The CDR3, as DNA: TGTGCCAGTACCGGACAGGGGTCCGTTGGGGAGCAGTTCTTC. As protein: CASTGQGSVGEQFF. Full variable domain (missing parts from reference TRBV19 and TRBJ2-1): DGGITQSPKYLFRKEGQNVTLSCEQNLNHDAMYWYRQDPGQGLRLIYYSQIVNDFQKGDIAEGYSVSREKKESFPLTVTSAQKNPTAFYLCASTGQGSVGEQFFGPGTRLTVL.

In this sample, this clone turned up a few times. J is TRBJ2-1 and V is TRBV7-6; D is unresolved. Looked up from germline, CDR1 is SGHVS and CDR2 is FNYEAQ. Trimming took off 2 bases at V and 0 bases at J, with 14 bases between the two ends. This CDR3 is 17 amino acids long. CDR3 in DNA: TGTGCCAGCAGCTTATTAATCCCGTCCCGCTCCTACAATGAGCAGTTCTTC. Amino acids: CASSLLIPSRSYNEQFF.

The J gene is TRBJ2-1, the V gene TRBV13; 10 positions match TRBD2. The germline V gene has CDR1 PRHDT and CDR2 FYEKMQ (reference sequence). This CDR3 comprises 16 residues. V shed 4 bases, J shed 8 bases, and the junction held 11 bases outside the gene matches. CDR3 residues: CASSSSGGALIDEQFF. CDR3 in DNA: TGTGCCAGCAGCTCCAGCGGGGGGGCCCTCATCGATGAGCAGTTCTTC.